Sequencing of this T cell receptor (beta chain) was carried out in a study of cytomegalovirus exposure and HLA in healthy donors. Overall study context: A prior study identified just under 120 million unique TCR beta sequences from roughly 180 million T cells. When 350 to 400 donors were genotyped, around 77% of them were found to fall in the Caucasian-associated ancestry cluster.

PCR employed 60 Vbeta and 13 Jbeta primers. Profiled with immunoSEQ multiplex PCR; TCRdb holds only in-frame clones, not every one. The table includes hundreds of thousands of clones, 82% detected once. CDR1 MNHEY and CDR2 SMNVEV come from the germline V gene (reference sequence). CDR3 length equals 14 residues. Deletions cut 5 bases from V and 1 base from J, with 9 bases between. Material for sequencing was PBMCs. This sequence was found in a man aged 35-49 years in good health and CMV-seropositive. This chain connects TRBV27 to TRBJ2-1; D is unresolved. The CDR3 sequence is CASSEERSYNEQFF. The DNA for the CDR3 is TGTGCCAGCAGTGAGGAGAGGTCCTACAATGAGCAGTTCTTC.